One and the same sample provided the 20 T cell receptor beta chains below, sequenced in a study of T cells in Graves' hyperthyroidism and ophthalmopathy. Using RNA transcripts as the source, TCR beta CDR3 regions were amplified. First-round RT-PCR of the TCR CDR3 relied on the HTBI primer set. TCRdb fed the multiplex PCR reads into MiXCR, producing one record per CDR3 protein. The sample records hundreds of thousands of distinct CDR3 sequences, 15% to 20% being singletons. Material for sequencing was blood. These receptors all come from a man between 40 and 49 years old with Graves' ophthalmopathy.

This clonotype has at least ten counts. The CDR3 reads CASSQDRRGAGREQYF. The CDR3 nucleotides read TGTGCCAGCAGCCAAGATCGTCGGGGGGCGGGACGCGAGCAGTACTTC. V gene TRBV3-2 combines with J gene TRBJ2-7; TRBD1, the table's D call, was not compared with the DNA. TRBV3-2 is recorded as a pseudogene. This CDR3 comprises 16 residues.

The chain has TRBV20-1 and TRBJ2-7; 9 positions agree with TRBD1. V dropped 3 bases and J dropped 6; count of bases not matched to a gene: 15. Per the germline V gene, CDR1 is DFQATT and CDR2 is SNEGSKA (reference sequence). This CDR3 spans 16 amino acids. In DNA, the CDR3 is TGCAGTGCTAGGGGTCCCGGGACAGGGTATGGGGCCGAGCAGTACTTC. Translation gives CSARGPGTGYGAEQYF.

This clonotype was seen only a few times. The V call is TRBV24-1, the J call TRBJ1-2; 11 nucleotides agree with TRBD1. The CDR3 is 14 amino acids. The germline V gene encodes CDR1 KGHDR and CDR2 SFDVKD. Germline trimming cut 7 bases from V and 5 bases from J; bases unmatched to any gene: 5. The DNA for the CDR3 is TGTGCCACCAGCGAAGGACAGGGGGCTTATGGCTACACCTTC. It yields the protein CATSEGQGAYGYTF.

This clonotype was recorded many times. This chain links TRBV24-1 with TRBJ2-7; 10 bases map to TRBD1. Germline V CDR1 and CDR2: KGHDR, SFDVKD. V shed 3 bases and J 3 bases; nucleotides not matched to a gene: 4. The CDR3 is 15 amino acids. The CDR3 here is CATSDRDRGIYEQYF. The CDR3 nucleotides read TGTGCCACCAGTGATAGGGACAGGGGAATCTACGAGCAGTACTTC.

V is TRBV5-1 and J is TRBJ2-3; TRBD2 matches 10 bases. The germline V gene encodes CDR1 SGHRS and CDR2 YFSETQ. The CDR3 is 16 residues long. After removal of 4 bases from V and 1 base from J, the junction contained 6 bases not matched to a gene. The DNA of the CDR3 is TGCGCCAGCAGCCGACTAAGCGGGGGGGGCACAGATACGCAGTATTTT. It encodes CASSRLSGGGTDTQYF.

The sample holds many counts of this clonotype. This chain links TRBV12-3 or TRBV12-4 with TRBJ2-1; 10 nucleotides line up with TRBD1. The CDR3 contains 18 residues. V was clipped by 4 bases and J by 2 bases; unmatched bases: 11. The CDR3 region is CASSSRTGGRGAYNEQFF. CDR3 coding DNA: TGTGCCAGCAGTTCAAGGACAGGGGGACGGGGGGCCTACAATGAGCAGTTCTTC.

This clonotype was observed at least ten times. J is TRBJ2-2 and V is TRBV7-2; D possibly corresponds to TRBD2 (6 bases). Germline CDR1 is SGHTA and CDR2 is FQGNSA. The CDR3 has 12 amino acids. Trimming pared 4 bases from V and 7 bases from J, leaving 7 bases between. CDR3 in DNA: TGTGCCAGCAGCTCGGGGGACGGGGAGCTGTTTTTT. Translating it yields CASSSGDGELFF.

This clonotype was recorded many times. The chain combines TRBV12-3 or TRBV12-4 with TRBJ2-7, with 10 bases identical to TRBD1. This CDR3 comprises 14 residues. The V and J ends lost 7 bases and 2 bases, in that order; junction bases with no gene match: 5. CDR3 sequence (DNA): TGTGCCAGCACCTGGACAGGGGGTCCCTACGAGCAGTACTTC. Its protein product is CASTWTGGPYEQYF.

This clonotype has only a few counts. The V gene is TRBV7-3, the J gene TRBJ2-1; D is possibly TRBD1 or TRBD2 (6 bases each). Per the germline V gene, CDR1 is SGHTA and CDR2 is FQGTGA. CDR3 length: 15 residues. Between the trimmed V and J ends, which lost 5 bases and 9 bases, there was a span of 20 bases. The DNA of the CDR3 is TGTGCCAGCAGCCCAGGAGGGGGGCTACCCAGTGAGCAGTTCTTC. It specifies CASSPGGGLPSEQFF.

At least ten counts were recorded for this clonotype. This chain uses TRBV7-8 with TRBJ2-2, with D uncertain. This CDR3 comprises 15 residues. Germline V gene sequence: CDR1 SGHVS, CDR2 FQNEAQ. V gave up 0 bases and J gave up 5 bases, with 10 bases separating them. The chain's CDR3 is CASSLARALTGELFF. CDR3 bases: TGTGCCAGCAGCTTAGCTAGGGCCCTTACCGGGGAGCTGTTTTTT.

This clonotype was detected many times. This chain links TRBV27 with TRBJ1-1, with D perhaps matching TRBD1 (5 bases). The CDR3 spans 16 residues. The germline V gene encodes CDR1 MNHEY and CDR2 SMNVEV (reference sequence). Trimming cost V 4 bases and J 1 base, with 16 bases left between them. In nucleotides, the CDR3 is TGTGCCAGCAGTTCAGCCAAGGGGTCGAGGAACACTGAAGCTTTCTTT. It codes for CASSSAKGSRNTEAFF.

This clonotype came up a few times. This chain connects TRBV20-1 to TRBJ1-5; weak D call: TRBD1 (5 bases). The germline gives CDR1 DFQATT, CDR2 SNEGSKA (reference sequence). The V end was cut by 1 base, the J end by 3 bases, with 13 bases between. This CDR3 has 15 amino acids. The CDR3 sequence is CSARGRGRLNQPQHF. The DNA for the CDR3 is TGCAGTGCTAGAGGTAGGGGCAGGCTCAATCAGCCCCAGCATTTT.

This clonotype was seen many times. The J gene is TRBJ2-2, the V gene TRBV7-2; 9 bases map to TRBD1. V trimming: 6 bases; J trimming: 9 bases; junction bases outside the gene matches: 5. Germline lookup yields CDR1 SGHTA and CDR2 FQGNSA. The CDR3 has 13 amino acids. The DNA for the CDR3 is TGTGCCAGCAGAGTTGGACAGGGGAGGGAGCTGTTTTTT. Translation gives CASRVGQGRELFF.

The J gene is TRBJ2-4, the V gene TRBV18; weak D call: TRBD2 (5 bases). Trimming took off 4 bases at V and 6 bases at J, with 16 bases between the two ends. The CDR3 runs 15 residues. Germline lookup yields CDR1 KGHSH and CDR2 LQKENI. The CDR3: CASSRGELEANIQYF. The CDR3, as DNA: TGTGCCAGCTCACGCGGTGAACTAGAGGCAAACATTCAGTACTTC. Full variable domain (missing parts from reference TRBV18 and TRBJ2-4): NAGVMQNPRHLVRRRGQEARLRCSPMKGHSHVYWYRQLPEEGLKFMVYLQKENIIDESGMPKERFSAEFPKEGPSILRIQQVVRGDSAAYFCASSRGELEANIQYFGAGTRLSVL.

This chain connects TRBV20-1 to TRBJ2-7, with D perhaps matching TRBD1 or TRBD2 (7 bases each). The CDR3 runs 13 residues. Between the trimmed V and J ends, which lost 7 bases and 3 bases, there was a span of 16 bases. CDR1 is DFQATT, CDR2 SNEGSKA, per germline (reference sequence). In nucleotides, the CDR3 is TGCAGTGTCAAGACAGGGAGGGGCTACGAGCAGTACTTC. This translates into CSVKTGRGYEQYF.

At least ten counts were recorded for this clonotype. The chain links TRBV18 to TRBJ2-5; 13 bases line up with TRBD2. Germline V gene data show CDR1 as KGHSH and CDR2 as LQKENI. The ends lost 3 bases at V and 0 bases at J; junction bases unmatched: 7. This CDR3 is 18 amino acids long. The CDR3 bases are TGTGCCAGCTCACCTCGGACTAGCGGGGGCCTAGACCAAGAGACCCAGTACTTC. Residues: CASSPRTSGGLDQETQYF. The full variable domain, its missing parts supplied by reference TRBV18 and TRBJ2-5, is NAGVMQNPRHLVRRRGQEARLRCSPMKGHSHVYWYRQLPEEGLKFMVYLQKENIIDESGMPKERFSAEFPKEGPSILRIQQVVRGDSAAYFCASSPRTSGGLDQETQYFGPGTRLLVL.

CDR3 nucleotides: TGTGCCACCGGGACTAGCGTCACAGATACGCAGTATTTT. Amino acid sequence: CATGTSVTDTQYF. The V call is TRBV7-3, the J call TRBJ2-3, with 10 positions matching TRBD2. This CDR3 contains 13 residues. CDR1 is SGHTA and CDR2 is FQGTGA in the germline V gene. The V segment lost 10 bases and the J segment 2 bases; nucleotides outside the gene matches: 3.

This clonotype occurred a few times. The chain combines TRBV20-1 with TRBJ2-7; 8 bases map to TRBD1. V lost 2 bases, J lost 3 bases, and 15 bases stayed unmatched. CDR1 and CDR2 from the germline V gene are DFQATT and SNEGSKA (reference sequence). This CDR3 has 17 amino acids. The CDR3 loop is CSARPIKTGASIYEQYF. CDR3 sequence (DNA): TGCAGTGCTAGACCAATAAAGACAGGGGCCTCGATCTACGAGCAGTACTTC.

This clonotype was seen many times. The chain links TRBV20-1 to TRBJ2-1; 8 positions match TRBD2. Germline V gene data show CDR1 as DFQATT and CDR2 as SNEGSKA (reference sequence). V lost 4 bases, J lost 3 bases, and 8 bases stayed unmatched. The CDR3 is 15 amino acids. CDR3 amino acids: CSATLPGTSYNEQFF. CDR3 nucleotides: TGCAGTGCTACTCTTCCCGGGACTAGCTACAATGAGCAGTTCTTC.

CDR3 protein: CASSSGQSMSNYGYTF. The CDR3, as DNA: TGTGCCAGCAGCTCGGGACAGTCCATGTCTAACTATGGCTACACCTTC. The V gene is TRBV7-9, the J gene TRBJ1-2; 7 nucleotides align to TRBD1. The CDR3 is made up of 16 amino acids. The trim removed 4 bases at V and 0 bases at J, leaving 8 bases unmatched. Looked up from germline, CDR1 is SEHNR and CDR2 is FQNEAQ (reference sequence). Drawing the rest from reference TRBV7-9 and TRBJ1-2, the complete variable domain is DTGVSQNPRHKITKRGQNVTFRCDPISEHNRLYWYRQTLGQGPEFLTYFQNEAQLEKSRLLSDRFSAERPKGSFSTLEIQRTEQGDSAMYLCASSSGQSMSNYGYTFGSGTRLTVV.